These T cell receptor beta chains were read from a single sample in a study of T cell repertoires in cytomegalovirus infection. Each CDR3 protein is one row after TCRdb ran MiXCR on the reads. The sample has 200,000 or so distinct CDR3 sequences, 35% to 40% seen once. These receptors have no known antigen. Specimen: CD8+ T cells from cultured PBMCs, collected from culture after CMV antigen stimulation. These receptors came from a human donor in good health (CMV status not recorded). Some clones in this sample may be carry-over from other donors' samples. CDR3s leave out the opening cysteine and the closing phenylalanine or tryptophan. Clone size, where shown, is once, few, many, or a class for clones that have expanded.

>TRBV19|TRBJ2-3|.
ASSIGLARTDTQY
>TRBV19|TRBJ1-2|.
ASSFSTSSGYGYT
>TRBV4-1|TRBJ2-5|.
ASSDPGQGGETQY
>TRBV7-3|TRBJ1-2|.
AHPARHRNGYT
>TRBV7-6|TRBJ2-4|.
ASSPGTGWSIQY
>TRBV29-1|TRBJ1-2|.
SVEPLGTKGNYGYT
>TRBV4-1|TRBJ2-2|.
ASSQDVGSGELF
>TRBV4-2|TRBJ2-1|few
ASSHSSGFLYNEQF
>TRBV7-9|TRBJ2-1|.
ASSLGPGDTYNEQF
>TRBV11-2|TRBJ2-1|.
ASSSRTGGRDEQF
>TRBV12-5|TRBJ2-1|few
ASGLAVLLTAGGRENEQF
>TRBV15|TRBJ1-2|.
ATSRGLSGYGYT
>TRBV28|TRBJ1-1|many
ASTPRHLRGTEAF
>TRBV20-1|TRBJ1-5|.
SARDRGFHSNQPQH
>TRBV7-9|TRBJ2-1|few
ASSGRPSPLGSYNEQF
>TRBV7-6|TRBJ2-3|.
ASSSLAGFSTDTQY
>TRBV6-2/TRBV6-3|TRBJ1-2|.
ATRRGDGYT
>TRBV7-2|TRBJ1-1|.
ASSKNMGSTEAF
>TRBV7-2|TRBJ2-7|.
ASSLSGPQTYEQY
>TRBV6-8|TRBJ2-3|.
ASSPLGRSTDTQY
>TRBV7-9|TRBJ1-4|few
ASTNAATNEKLF
>TRBV12-3/TRBV12-4|TRBJ1-1|few
ASSSTGSSTEAF
>TRBV7-2|TRBJ1-2|.
ASSTAGGGVGGYT
>TRBV4-2|TRBJ2-1|.
ASSQGESSYNEQF
>TRBV7-9|TRBJ2-2|.
ASSLGANTGELF
>TRBV7-2|TRBJ2-1|few
ASSTLSGTYNEQF